Below, one TCR beta chain is given with its context. This clonotype was seen ten or more times. The specificity of this receptor is unknown. No base-level quality is on record; no much larger clone is a single base apart. The approximately 41 donors, aged roughly 6 to 100 years, were systemically healthy Caucasian individuals from Russia. Roughly 10 milliliters of peripheral blood were collected from each donor into EDTA-treated Vacutainer tubes. Ficoll-Paque density-gradient centrifugation was used to isolate PBMCs, with at least 6.5 million per sample. Total RNA was extracted from PBMCs with Trizol reagent, with at least 5.5 micrograms obtained per sample. For every donor, an aliquot of PBMCs went through flow cytometry to measure the percentages of naive CD45RAhigh/CD27high T cells. The protocol used for the library was 5' RACE. A second PCR of 7 to 11 cycles was performed with a sample-barcoded 5' primer and a J-beta primer mix. A template-switch 5' adaptor carrying 12 random nucleotides introduced a unique molecular identifier onto each TCR beta cDNA molecule. Each sample yielded at least 3 million CDR3-containing paired-end reads. First-strand cDNA was synthesized from all RNA with the Mint cDNA synthesis kit, primed by a TRBC-specific oligonucleotide. All cDNA was treated with uracil-DNA glycosylase and then went through a first 18-cycle PCR with the universal primers M1SS and BC2_uni_R. The study's own analysis went as follows. Each sample was normalized by randomly selecting 1 million high-quality reads, each carrying a distinct molecular identifier. Reads sharing molecular identifiers were discarded rather than binned into consensus sequences. MiTCR, set to a Q25 quality threshold and the strictest error-elimination algorithm, was used for CDR3 identification, clonotype clustering and error correction. A nonparametric unseen species model with Euler transformation was used to estimate a lower bound on total TCR beta diversity. TCRdb reprocessed the public reads (quality trimming at Q25 with fastp, clone calling with MiXCR) and kept in-frame beta chains. Rows are combined by CDR3 protein, so each entry shows the most common genes and DNA. The V and J calls reflect TCRdb's pipeline rather than the authors' work. This sample has 1.5 million to 2 million distinct CDR3 sequences in its table, and roughly 43% of those were observed once. The ten largest clones capture roughly 23% of the sample.

The data were obtained in a study of blood T cells in healthy people across ages (dated by TCRdb to the mid-2010s). For the wider study: In model experiments, roughly one uniquely barcoded TCR beta cDNA molecule per two T cells was captured by template switching. To avoid experimental bias, donors of different ages were spread randomly across the sequencing lanes. Four age groups were formed from the donors: young (average about 16 years), middle-aged (around 41), aged (62) and long-lived (roughly 88). The study measured age-related changes in TCR beta repertoire diversity using deep sequencing normalized with unique cDNA molecular identifiers. Using the same blood draw, the study looked at two additional independent replicas of 1 million unique cDNA reads for two donors, one aged 18 to 29 and the other aged 80 or older.

Points the paper makes about the study in general: Estimates of total diversity based on one million sequenced T cells were considered lower bounds and underestimates. Conclusive comparison of naive and antigen-experienced compartments was prevented by the profiling of bulk unsorted PBMCs. Donor CMV infection status was unknown, potentially confounding age-related changes in expanded clonotypes. A strong correlation was found between observed TCR beta diversity and the percentage of naive T cells measured by flow cytometry. Compared with the aged group, the long-lived group had more naive CD4+ T cells, fewer expanded clones and increased TCR diversity, suggesting age selection. Observed TCR beta diversity per million T cells fell roughly linearly with age, and a significant reduction was already apparent by age approximately 40.

The receptor was derived from a human donor in good health. The sequenced material came from blood.

The CDR3 region reads CASSQIAGGRYNEQFF. In nucleotide form, the sequence is TGCGCCAGCAGCCAAATCGCGGGGGGCCGTTACAATGAGCAGTTCTTC. The chain couples TRBV4-3 to TRBJ2-1; 8 of the junction bases match TRBD2. From cysteine to phenylalanine, the CDR3 is 16 amino acids long. Only CDR3 DNA is held: 48 bases, read in frame from base 1. From a lookup of the germline V gene, CDR1 and CDR2 are LGHNA and YSLEER. Trimming accounts for 2 bases at V and 4 bases at J, while the number of junction bases matched to no gene is 7.